This paragraph reports one T cell receptor (beta chain). This specimen belongs to a study of control samples from healthy donors and cancer patients. The CDR3 loop spans 15 amino acids. Trimming took off 2 bases at V and 7 bases at J, with 17 bases between the two ends. CDR1 is KGHDR, CDR2 SFDVKD, per germline. Sequencing used immunoSEQ multiplex PCR; TCRdb keeps in-frame clones, though not all of them. The sample records about 150,000 clones, approximately 91% being singletons. The specimen was blood. The chain couples TRBV24-1 to TRBJ2-7; possibly TRBD1 for D (7 bases). The receptor's source is a man aged 25-45 years in good health. CDR3 in DNA: TGTGCCACCAGTGATTCAGACAGGGAGGTACGGGAGCAGTACTTC. This encodes CATSDSDREVREQYF.